The 19 T cell receptor beta chains below were found in one sample sequenced in a study of CD8+ T cells in alopecia areata (dated by TCRdb to the late 2010s). The protocol used for the library was the immunoSEQ multiplex PCR assay. For TCR sequencing, RNA was extracted from every sample and reverse transcribed into cDNA to serve as template. Imported from immuneACCESS, the table was reduced by TCRdb to in-frame sequences with V and J called. These copies leave out some clones; in studies compared against another copy, an unresolved V gene accounts for under half, and the cause of the remainder is not known. A total of roughly 210,000 clones appear in this sample, around two fifths of them only once. The ten biggest clones cover approximately 2.9% of the sample. The treatment or condition label, read with the paper, signifies: oral pan-JAK inhibitor, 5-10 mg twice daily. The material was CD4+ T cells sorted from blood, obtained at approximately week 36, from a patient treated with tofacitinib. The receptors derive from a human donor with alopecia areata.

The chain is built from TRBV6-6 and TRBJ1-1; possibly TRBD1 for D (5 bases). The length of the CDR3 is 14 residues. The germline CDR1 and CDR2 sequences are MNHNY and SVGAGI (reference sequence). V lost 1 base and J lost 5, with 11 bases in between. The DNA of the CDR3 is TGTGCCAGCAGTTACTTGGGGGACGGAACTGAAGCTTTCTTT. It translates to CASSYLGDGTEAFF.

This clone was counted a few times. This chain joins TRBV29-1 and TRBJ1-3; 7 bases line up with TRBD1. Germline CDR1 is SQVTM and CDR2 is ANQGSEA. This CDR3 region has 15 residues. The junction had 8 bases not matched to a gene; V was cut back by 6 bases and J by 0 bases. CDR3 bases: TGCAGCGTAGCCGGGACAGCTCCCTCTGGAAACACCATATATTTT. Residues: CSVAGTAPSGNTIYF.

This clone turned up a few times. The genes are TRBV6-1 and TRBJ2-7; D unclear. Germline CDR1 reads MNHNS; CDR2 reads SASEGT. This CDR3 has 13 amino acids. Trimming took 8 bases from V and 3 from J, leaving 14 bases between them. The DNA for the CDR3 is TGTGCCAGCTGGTACGGGCTGAGCTACGAGCAGTACTTC. Its translation is CASWYGLSYEQYF.

The chain recombines TRBV19 with TRBJ2-5, with D tentatively TRBD1 or TRBD2 (5 bases each). In germline, CDR1 is LNHDA, CDR2 SQIVND (reference sequence). V was trimmed by 4 bases and J by 5 bases, leaving 11 bases between them. The CDR3 totals 13 residues. CDR3 protein: CASSTGGTETQYF. The CDR3 bases are TGTGCCAGTAGTACCGGTGGGACGGAGACCCAGTACTTC.

The rearrangement links TRBV29-1 to TRBJ1-1, with D possibly TRBD1 on 6 matching bases. V lost 6 bases, J lost 4 bases, and 15 bases lay in between. Germline V lookup: CDR1 SQVTM, CDR2 ANQGSEA. This CDR3 has 13 residues. CDR3 residues: CSVSRGGGTEAFF. CDR3 DNA: TGCAGCGTATCCAGGGGAGGGGGCACTGAAGCTTTCTTT. The whole variable domain, filled in from reference TRBV29-1 and TRBJ1-1, reads SAVISQKPSRDICQRGTSLTIQCQVDSQVTMMFWYRQQPGQSLTLIATANQGSEATYESGFVIDKFPISRPNLTFSTLTVSNMSPEDSSIYLCSVSRGGGTEAFFGQGTRLTVV.

This clone was observed a few times. V and J are TRBV7-8 and TRBJ2-1; D is unresolved. From germline, CDR1 is SGHVS and CDR2 FQNEAQ. The V end was cut by 7 bases, the J end by 5 bases, with 9 bases between. The CDR3 has 12 residues. CDR3 DNA: TGTGCCAGCACCCAGGCCAACAATGAGCAGTTCTTC. As protein: CASTQANNEQFF.

The sample holds one count of this clone. The chain carries TRBV2 and TRBJ2-3, with 9 bases that match TRBD2. The germline V gene has CDR1 SNHLY and CDR2 FYNNEI. The CDR3 runs to 15 residues. Trimming at V came to 5 bases and at J to 4 bases, leaving 7 bases not matched to a gene. CDR3 sequence: CASSRASGDADTQYF. In DNA form, the CDR3 reads TGTGCCAGCAGTCGGGCTAGCGGGGACGCAGATACGCAGTATTTT. Filled out from reference TRBV2 and TRBJ2-3, the complete variable domain reads EPEVTQTPSHQVTQMGQEVILRCVPISNHLYFYWYRQILGQKVEFLVSFYNNEISEKSEIFDDQFSVERPDGSNFTLKIRSTKLEDSAMYFCASSRASGDADTQYFGPGTRLTVL.

The chain joins TRBV7-9 to TRBJ1-1; weak D call: TRBD1 (5 bases). The CDR3 is made up of 14 amino acids. V was cut by 8 bases and J by 4 bases, with 17 bases left in between. The germline V gene has CDR1 SEHNR and CDR2 FQNEAQ (reference sequence). For the CDR3, the DNA is TGTGCCAGCTCCCCTTCCATCAGGGCCACTGAAGCTTTCTTT. It codes for CASSPSIRATEAFF.

This clone was counted between two and nine times. The V gene is TRBV28, the J gene TRBJ2-1, with TRBD2 matching over 7 bases. The CDR3 spans 14 residues. Germline assignment: CDR1 MDHEN and CDR2 SYDVKM. J was trimmed by 4 bases and V by 3 bases; bases with no gene match: 3. The CDR3 DNA is TGTGCCAGCAGTTTGGGGGGGAGGTACAATGAGCAGTTCTTC. This codes for CASSLGGRYNEQFF.

This clone has more than one count but fewer than ten. This chain joins TRBV28 and TRBJ2-3; TRBD1 matches 8 bases. The CDR3 is made up of 13 amino acids. With 7 bases clipped from V and 1 base from J, the junction kept 1 base outside the gene matches. The V gene's germline CDR1 is MDHEN and CDR2 SYDVKM. The CDR3 protein is CASTTGGTDTQYF. The CDR3, as DNA: TGTGCCAGCACGACAGGGGGCACAGATACGCAGTATTTT.

Only a few counts were recorded for this clone. One junction end does not reproduce the germline sequence, and a read error may be involved. The chain is built from TRBV7-8 and TRBJ2-7; maybe TRBD2 (6 bases). Per the germline V gene, CDR1 is SGHVS and CDR2 is FQNEAQ. This CDR3 region has 13 residues. The CDR3 is CASSQGREYEQYF. In DNA form, the CDR3 reads TGCGCCAGCAGCCAAGGGCGGGAATACGAGCAGTACTTC.

The chain couples TRBV15 to TRBJ2-1; maybe TRBD2 (6 bases). CDR1 and CDR2 from the germline V gene are LNHNV and YYDKDF (reference sequence). Trimming stripped 3 bases from V and 0 bases from J, with 9 bases between. The CDR3 has 15 amino acids. CDR3 amino acids: CATSSGSGSYNEQFF. The CDR3 coding sequence is TGTGCCACCAGCAGCGGTAGCGGCTCCTACAATGAGCAGTTCTTC. The whole variable domain, filled in from reference TRBV15 and TRBJ2-1, reads DAMVIQNPRYQVTQFGKPVTLSCSQTLNHNVMYWYQQKSSQAPKLLFHYYDKDFNNEADTPDNFQSRRPNTSFCFLDIRSPGLGDTAMYLCATSSGSGSYNEQFFGPGTRLTVL.

The chain couples TRBV28 to TRBJ1-1; D uncertain. V was pared by 8 bases and J by 5 bases, with 15 bases between. The germline CDR1 and CDR2 sequences are MDHEN and SYDVKM. The CDR3 consists of 13 residues. The CDR3 spells CASRAGGRTEAFF. CDR3 sequence (DNA): TGTGCCAGCCGTGCGGGAGGCCGGACTGAAGCTTTCTTT. Based on the CDR3 plus reference TRBV28 and TRBJ1-1, the full variable domain is DVKVTQSSRYLVKRTGEKVFLECVQDMDHENMFWYRQDPGLGLRLIYFSYDVKMKEKGDIPEGYSVSREKKERFSLILESASTNQTSMYLCASRAGGRTEAFFGQGTRLTVV.

The chain combines TRBV2 with TRBJ2-3; D not resolved. This CDR3 contains 12 residues. The V and J ends lost 6 bases and 3 bases respectively, with 7 bases between them. Germline CDR1 is SNHLY and CDR2 is FYNNEI. CDR3 in amino acids: CASSRRTDTQYF. CDR3 bases: TGTGCCAGCAGCAGGCGGACAGATACGCAGTATTTT.

This chain links TRBV28 with TRBJ2-6, with TRBD2 as a possible D gene (5 bases). Deletions cut 7 bases from V and 4 bases from J, with 14 bases between. The CDR3 runs to 15 residues. Germline CDR1 MDHEN, CDR2 SYDVKM. CDR3 in amino acids: CASKEARVGANVLTF. The CDR3 coding sequence is TGTGCCAGCAAGGAGGCGAGAGTCGGGGCCAACGTCCTGACTTTC.

This chain joins TRBV7-2 and TRBJ2-1; unclear D gene. Germline CDR1 and CDR2: SGHTA and FQGNSA. The CDR3 length is 11 residues. Between the trimmed V and J ends, which lost 5 bases and 8 bases, there was a span of 7 bases. CDR3 in DNA: TGTGCCAGCAGCGCCTCCGATGAGCAGTTCTTC. Translated: CASSASDEQFF.

This clone was seen once. The chain has TRBV29-1 and TRBJ1-1; D is uncertain. This CDR3 region has 14 residues. V dropped 0 bases and J dropped 7 bases, with 15 bases sitting between them. Germline CDR1 SQVTM, CDR2 ANQGSEA. CDR3 region: CSVEERPLVGEAFF. The CDR3 coding sequence is TGCAGCGTTGAAGAGCGGCCTCTGGTCGGTGAAGCTTTCTTT.

The chain couples TRBV15 to TRBJ2-1; D is unclear. The germline V gene encodes CDR1 LNHNV and CDR2 YYDKDF (reference sequence). The CDR3 sequence is 16 residues long. Trimming took 0 bases from V and 0 from J, leaving 9 bases between them. CDR3 in amino acids: CATSREWTLSYNEQFF. The CDR3 bases are TGTGCCACCAGCAGAGAGTGGACCCTCTCCTACAATGAGCAGTTCTTC.

This clone came up a few times. The germline gene is not matched at one end of the junction; a read error may be the cause. The chain uses TRBV30 and TRBJ2-3; D call uncertain. The CDR3 sequence is 15 residues long. Germline CDR1 is GTSNPN and CDR2 is SVGIG (reference sequence). The CDR3 here is CAWSVLRLHTDTQYF. CDR3 nucleotide sequence: TGTGCCTGGAGTGTACTCAGGCTCCACACAGACACGCAGTATTTT.